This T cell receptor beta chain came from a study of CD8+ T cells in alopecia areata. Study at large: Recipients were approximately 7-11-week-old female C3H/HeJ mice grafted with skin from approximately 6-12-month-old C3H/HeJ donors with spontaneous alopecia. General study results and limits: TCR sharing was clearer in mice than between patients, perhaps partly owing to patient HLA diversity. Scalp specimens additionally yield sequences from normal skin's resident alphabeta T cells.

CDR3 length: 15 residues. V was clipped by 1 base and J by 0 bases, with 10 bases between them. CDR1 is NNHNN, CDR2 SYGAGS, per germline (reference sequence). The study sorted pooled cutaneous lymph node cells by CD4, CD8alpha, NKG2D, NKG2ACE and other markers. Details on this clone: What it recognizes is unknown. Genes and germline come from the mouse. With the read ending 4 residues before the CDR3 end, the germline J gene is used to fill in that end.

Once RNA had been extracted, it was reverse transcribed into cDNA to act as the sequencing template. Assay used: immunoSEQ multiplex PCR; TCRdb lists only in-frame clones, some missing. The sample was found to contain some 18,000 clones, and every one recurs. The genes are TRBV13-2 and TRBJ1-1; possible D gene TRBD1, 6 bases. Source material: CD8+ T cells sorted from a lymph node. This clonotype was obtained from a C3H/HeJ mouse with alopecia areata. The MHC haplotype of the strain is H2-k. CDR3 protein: CASGDRGGANTEVFF. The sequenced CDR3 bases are TGTGCCAGCGGTGATAGGGGGGGCGCAAACACA.